This paragraph covers one T cell receptor beta chain sequence. This sample is drawn from a study of shared clonotypes between healthy human individuals. Profiled with immunoSEQ multiplex PCR; TCRdb holds only in-frame clones, not every one. Of approximately 2.4 million clones in the sample, nearly 97% were seen once. The source material was naive CD4+ T cells sorted from blood. Stated subset: CD45RA+ positively selected. The TCR originated in a man aged 18-30 years in good health.

CDR3 coding DNA: TGTGCCAGCAGCTGGTGCGGGAAGTATAGCAATCAGCCCCAGCATTTT. This encodes CASSWCGKYSNQPQHF. This chain links TRBV21-1 with TRBJ1-5. TRBV21-1 is a pseudogene. The CDR3 has 16 residues.